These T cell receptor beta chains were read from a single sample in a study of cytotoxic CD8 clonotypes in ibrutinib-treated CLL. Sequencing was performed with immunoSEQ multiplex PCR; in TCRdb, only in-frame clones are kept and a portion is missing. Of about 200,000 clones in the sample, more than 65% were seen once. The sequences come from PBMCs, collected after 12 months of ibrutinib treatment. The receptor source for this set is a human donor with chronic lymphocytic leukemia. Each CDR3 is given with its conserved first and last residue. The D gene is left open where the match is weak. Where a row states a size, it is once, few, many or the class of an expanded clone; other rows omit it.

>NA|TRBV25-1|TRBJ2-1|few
CASSGTLGGSYNEQFF
TGTGCCAGCAGCGGGACACTCGGGGGGTCCTACAATGAGCAGTTCTTC
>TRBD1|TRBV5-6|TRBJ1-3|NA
CASRLRIAGQGPGNTIYF
TGTGCCAGCAGATTACGAATAGCTGGACAGGGTCCTGGAAACACCATATATTTT
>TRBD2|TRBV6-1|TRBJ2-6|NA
CASSDDAGGLSGANVLTF
TGTGCCAGCAGTGATGACGCGGGGGGACTCTCTGGGGCCAACGTCCTGACTTTC
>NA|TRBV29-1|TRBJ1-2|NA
CSVAGDGYTF
TGCAGCGTTGCGGGGGACGGCTACACCTTC
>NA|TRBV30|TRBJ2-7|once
CAWSVDTGIHEQYF
TGTGCCTGGAGTGTTGATACAGGGATTCACGAGCAGTACTTC
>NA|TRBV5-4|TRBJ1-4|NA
CASSLAPGSREKLFF
TGTGCCAGCAGCTTGGCCCCAGGGTCACGGGAAAAACTGTTTTTT
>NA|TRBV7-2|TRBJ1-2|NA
CASSFLWGDYGYTF
TGTGCCAGCAGCTTCTTATGGGGGGACTATGGCTACACCTTC
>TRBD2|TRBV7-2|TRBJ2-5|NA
CASSLVGTSGGRSQETQYF
TGTGCCAGCAGCTTAGTGGGGACTAGCGGGGGCCGATCTCAAGAGACCCAGTACTTC
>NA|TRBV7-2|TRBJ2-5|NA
CASSEPHQTQYF
TGTGCCAGCAGCGAACCCCACCAGACCCAGTACTTC
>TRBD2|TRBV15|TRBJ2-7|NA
CATSIVVSGRGEQYF
TGTGCCACCAGCATAGTAGTTTCAGGGAGGGGCGAGCAGTACTTC
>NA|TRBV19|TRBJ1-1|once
CASSMNSGNTEAFF
TGTGCCAGTAGTATGAATTCGGGGAACACTGAAGCTTTCTTT
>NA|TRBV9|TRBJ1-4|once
CASSVGVGNEKLFF
TGTGCCAGCAGCGTAGGTGTCGGGAATGAAAAACTGTTTTTT
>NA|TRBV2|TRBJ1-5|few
CASNPNYSNQPQHF
TGTGCCAGCAACCCGAACTATAGCAATCAGCCCCAGCATTTT
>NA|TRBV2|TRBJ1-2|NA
CASSPENYGYTF
TGTGCCAGCAGCCCAGAAAACTATGGCTACACCTTC
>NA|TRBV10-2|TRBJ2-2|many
CASTREVAGELFF
TGCGCCAGCACCAGAGAGGTAGCCGGGGAGCTGTTTTTT
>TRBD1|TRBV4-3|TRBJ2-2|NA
CASSQDKGAPNTGELFF
TGCGCCAGCAGCCAAGATAAGGGGGCCCCGAACACCGGGGAGCTGTTTTTT
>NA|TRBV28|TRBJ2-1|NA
CASSFGGSYNEQFF
TGTGCCAGCAGTTTTGGTGGCTCCTACAATGAGCAGTTCTTC
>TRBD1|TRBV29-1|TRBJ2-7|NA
CSVEGGQGGTYEQYF
TGCAGCGTTGAAGGAGGACAGGGGGGCACTTACGAGCAGTACTTC
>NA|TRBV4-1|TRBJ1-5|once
CASSRGRTNQPQHF
TGCGCCAGCAGCCGAGGACGGACCAATCAGCCCCAGCATTTT
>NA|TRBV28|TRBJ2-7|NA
CASLGGPLNYEQYF
TGTGCCAGCCTTGGAGGCCCACTCAACTACGAGCAGTACTTC
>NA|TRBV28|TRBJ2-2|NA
CASSLRSPGELFF
TGTGCCAGCAGTTTGAGGTCTCCCGGGGAGCTGTTTTTT
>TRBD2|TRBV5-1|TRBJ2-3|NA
CASSLGRLAGVIDTQYF
TGCGCCAGCAGCTTGGGGAGACTAGCGGGAGTCATTGATACGCAGTATTTT
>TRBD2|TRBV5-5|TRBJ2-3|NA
CASRSPSGRTDTQYF
TGTGCCAGCAGAAGTCCTAGCGGGAGAACAGATACGCAGTATTTT
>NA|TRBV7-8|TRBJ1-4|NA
CASSFLGDEKLFF
TGTGCCAGCAGCTTTTTAGGGGATGAAAAACTGTTTTTT